These 15 T cell receptor beta chains originate from one sample sequenced in a study of T-cell memory formation after mild COVID-19. TCRdb ran MiXCR on the 5' RACE reads and lists one entry per CDR3 protein. The data contain more than 450,000 distinct CDR3 sequences, more than 15% of them singletons. Material: PBMCs or a T cell subset sorted from them (not recorded which). These receptor sequences come from an adult woman who had mild COVID-19 (a few samples of this study predate the infection). Cell type and time point are not known.

The J gene is TRBJ2-2, the V gene TRBV3-1, with D perhaps matching TRBD2 (6 bases). CDR1 is LGHDT and CDR2 is YNNKEL in the germline V gene (reference sequence). Deletions cut 0 bases from V and 3 bases from J, with 14 bases between. The CDR3 has 17 amino acids. Written as DNA, the CDR3 is TGTGCCAGCAGCCAAGATAAGGCGGGATTCTACACCGGGGAGCTGTTTTTT. It yields the protein CASSQDKAGFYTGELFF. The variable domain in full, with the rest retrieved from reference TRBV3-1 and TRBJ2-2, is DTAVSQTPKYLVTQMGNDKSIKCEQNLGHDTMYWYKQDSKKFLKIMFSYNNKELIINETVPNRFSPKSPDKAHLNLHINSLELGDSAVYFCASSQDKAGFYTGELFFGEGSRLTVL.

The chain employs TRBV7-8 and TRBJ2-7, with a tentative D call TRBD2 (6 bases). Trimming stripped 5 bases from V and 5 bases from J, with 16 bases between. Germline V lookup: CDR1 SGHVS, CDR2 FQNEAQ. This CDR3 contains 14 residues. CDR3 amino acids: CASSRRRRGDEQYF. The CDR3 DNA reads as TGTGCCAGCAGCCGGAGACGGAGGGGCGACGAGCAGTACTTC.

The V gene is TRBV7-9, the J gene TRBJ2-5; TRBD1 matches 11 bases. Germline CDR1 and CDR2: SEHNR and FQNEAQ (reference sequence). The junction had 15 bases not matched to a gene; V was cut back by 7 bases and J by 2 bases. CDR3 length equals 18 residues. CDR3 sequence (DNA): TGTGCCAGCATTCCAATGGACAGGGGGCTAAGTAGGCAAGAGACCCAGTACTTC. Encoded protein: CASIPMDRGLSRQETQYF.

In its sample, this clonotype was seen a few times. This chain links TRBV7-9 with TRBJ1-2; D possibly corresponds to TRBD1 (5 bases). This CDR3 region has 14 residues. The V and J ends lost 2 bases and 2 bases respectively, with 9 bases between them. The germline V gene has CDR1 SEHNR and CDR2 FQNEAQ (reference sequence). CDR3 coding DNA: TGTGCCAGCAGCTTAAATGCAGGGAACTATGGCTACACCTTC. As protein: CASSLNAGNYGYTF.

This clonotype was seen a few times. The gene calls are TRBV7-3 and TRBJ2-3, with no clear D. CDR3 length: 14 residues. Between the trimmed V and J ends, which lost 5 bases and 5 bases, there was a span of 14 bases. The germline CDR1 and CDR2 sequences are SGHTA and FQGTGA. This CDR3 reads CASSPTGVGDTQYF. CDR3 in DNA: TGTGCCAGCAGCCCGACTGGGGTCGGAGATACGCAGTATTTT.

This chain connects TRBV3-1 to TRBJ1-3; no clear D gene. Germline CDR1 and CDR2: LGHDT and YNNKEL (reference sequence). V was shortened by 1 base and J by 0 bases, with 13 bases between the two germline ends. The length of the CDR3 is 17 residues. The DNA for the CDR3 is TGTGCCAGCAGCCAAGGTCTGGGCAGGTCCTCTGGAAACACCATATATTTT. Its protein product is CASSQGLGRSSGNTIYF.

This clonotype was recorded a few times. The rearrangement joins TRBV7-6 to TRBJ2-2; 9 bases are shared with TRBD1. CDR3 length: 15 amino acids. Germline trimming cut 4 bases from V and 5 bases from J; bases unmatched to any gene: 5. Germline CDR1 SGHVS, CDR2 FNYEAQ. CDR3 bases: TGTGCCAGCAGCTCAAGTGGGACAGGGACCGGGGAGCTGTTTTTT. As protein: CASSSSGTGTGELFF.

The CDR3 region is CASTTNTGELFF. In DNA, the CDR3 is TGCGCCAGCACCACGAACACCGGGGAGCTGTTTTTT. This sequence joins TRBV5-1 and TRBJ2-2; D is undetermined. Germline values: CDR1 SGHRS, CDR2 YFSETQ. V was clipped by 6 bases and J by 0 bases, with 3 bases between them. This CDR3 spans 12 amino acids.

The rearrangement uses TRBV20-1 and TRBJ1-1; 8 bases line up with TRBD1. Trimming took 1 base from V and 0 from J; bases not matched to a gene: 10. Germline loops: CDR1 DFQATT, CDR2 SNEGSKA (reference sequence). The CDR3 has 17 residues. The CDR3 nucleotides read TGCAGTGCTAGAGTCATACAGGGGGTTAACCTGAACACTGAAGCTTTCTTT. Translation gives CSARVIQGVNLNTEAFF.

This chain uses TRBV2 with TRBJ1-2, with no clear D. This CDR3 is built from 13 residues. CDR1 and CDR2 (germline): SNHLY, FYNNEI. Trimming removed 8 bases from V and 8 bases from J, with 18 bases in between. CDR3 sequence: CASESGSEYGYTF. The CDR3 nucleotides are TGTGCCAGCGAATCGGGGAGCGAATACGGCTACACCTTC.

This rearrangement joins TRBV5-1 to TRBJ1-2; possibly TRBD1 for D (6 bases). V lost 1 base to trimming and J lost 8 bases, with 15 bases between them. This CDR3 has 14 residues. In germline, CDR1 is SGHRS, CDR2 YFSETQ. CDR3 sequence reads: CASSLQGLGEGYTF. DNA of the CDR3: TGCGCCAGCAGCTTGCAGGGGCTCGGGGAAGGCTACACCTTC.

Points on this clonotype: This may arise from a read error, as a much more abundant clone is one base away. The gene calls are TRBV4-3 and TRBJ1-2; possibly TRBD1 for D (5 bases). This CDR3 comprises 13 residues. The V gene lost 0 bases and the J gene lost 4 bases, with 6 bases spanning the gap. Germline CDR1 LGHNA, CDR2 YSLEER. The CDR3: CASSQDQGYGYTF. Written as DNA, the CDR3 is TGCGCCAGCAGCCAAGATCAGGGCTATGGCTACACCTTC.

The V call is TRBV20-1, the J call TRBJ2-1, with D possibly TRBD2 on 5 matching bases. The CDR3 spans 15 residues. V was shortened by 2 bases and J by 6 bases, with 17 bases between the two germline ends. The V gene's germline CDR1 is DFQATT and CDR2 SNEGSKA (reference sequence). The CDR3 loop is CSARLAGRSLNEQFF. CDR3 nucleotides: TGCAGTGCTAGATTGGCGGGCAGGAGTCTCAATGAGCAGTTCTTC.

A few counts support this clonotype. The chain has TRBV6-5 and TRBJ2-7; no reliable D call. The ends were cut back, 0 bases at V and 7 bases at J, with 7 bases in the middle. This CDR3 region has 12 residues. Germline loops: CDR1 MNHEY, CDR2 SVGAGI. CDR3: CASSYSLGEQYF. The CDR3 region has the DNA TGTGCCAGCAGTTACTCGTTGGGGGAGCAGTACTTC.

This clonotype was seen repeatedly, ten times or more. The chain is built from TRBV6-6 and TRBJ2-1, with D unclear. This CDR3 is built from 15 residues. The V gene lost 3 bases and the J gene lost 0 bases, with 9 bases spanning the gap. Germline V gene sequence: CDR1 MNHNY, CDR2 SVGAGI (reference sequence). The CDR3 nucleotides read TGTGCCAGCAGTTATGAATTGAGCTCCTACAATGAGCAGTTCTTC. Protein: CASSYELSSYNEQFF.